This T cell receptor beta chain derives from a study of OX40 agonist ivuxolimab in advanced cancers. Study-level results: Expansion of clones was among the lowest in partial responders at 0.1-3.0 mg/kg. Average numbers of expanded clones were greater in CD8+ T cells than in CD4+.

Assay: immunoSEQ multiplex PCR; the TCRdb copy retains only in-frame clones and omits some. The table lists more than 50,000 clones, almost 95% of them singletons. In the case of this clone: What it recognizes is unknown.

Autoimmune disease history or systemic immunosuppression excluded patients. J lost 7 bases, V lost 0 bases, and 20 bases had no gene match. Germline CDR1 SGHRS, CDR2 YFSETQ. The CDR3 extends over 20 amino acids. The gene calls are TRBV5-1 and TRBJ2-3, with 10 bases identical to TRBD1. Sequencing was performed on CD4+ or CD8+ T cells sorted from blood, taken in a trial of the OX40 agonist ivuxolimab. The sequence came from an adult with an advanced solid tumor such as melanoma, head and neck, liver or kidney cancer. The CDR3 nucleotides are TGCGCCAGCAGCTTGGACGGAATAAGACAGGGGGCCGGCGAAGGCTATACGCAGTATTTT. Protein product: CASSLDGIRQGAGEGYTQYF.